The text below deals with one T cell receptor beta chain. This record belongs to a study of control samples from healthy donors and cancer patients. The CDR3 runs 15 residues. Germline-derived CDR1 and CDR2 are GTSNPN and SVGIG (reference sequence). The ends were cut back, 2 bases at V and 2 bases at J, with 15 bases in the middle. TCRdb keeps only in-frame clones here, not all; method: immunoSEQ multiplex PCR. The table includes 69,000 or so clones, 85% to 95% detected once. The V gene is TRBV30, the J gene TRBJ2-5; D ambiguous. Sequenced sample: blood. The receptor's source is a woman aged 25 to 39 in good health. The CDR3 is CAWSLARPKQETQYF. CDR3 sequence (DNA): TGTGCCTGGAGTTTGGCAAGGCCGAAACAAGAGACCCAGTACTTC.